This T cell receptor beta chain is from a study of blood T cell repertoires in COVID-19. The wider study: Sites in the United States, Italy and Spain provided acute and convalescent COVID-19 samples. The cDNA or gDNA used as material had been derived from T cells, B-cell-depleted T cells, or PBMCs.

As originally analysed: Estimates of nucleated cell counts were drawn from the amplification of reference gene primers. Using immunoSEQ multiplex PCR, the repertoire was profiled, and TCRdb retains in-frame clones only, with some absent. The D gene and trimming were derived from the DNA, and the V and J assignments and clone size from that table. The table has about 170,000 clones, almost 85% seen once; the top ten hold about 24%. This CDR3 is built from 13 residues. CDR1 is LNHDA, CDR2 SQIVND, per germline (reference sequence). The germline V and J ends were trimmed by 5 bases and 3 bases, with 10 bases remaining between them. In this sample, this clone turned up a few times.

Input material: peripheral blood. The chain couples TRBV19 to TRBJ1-1, with D possibly matching TRBD1 (6 bases). The clonotype comes from a woman at least 80 years old with acute or convalescent COVID-19. CDR3 coding DNA: TGTGCCAGTAGTTATAACAGGGACACTGAAGCTTTCTTT. Encoded protein: CASSYNRDTEAFF. Full variable domain (remainder filled in from reference TRBV19 and TRBJ1-1): DGGITQSPKYLFRKEGQNVTLSCEQNLNHDAMYWYRQDPGQGLRLIYYSQIVNDFQKGDIAEGYSVSREKKESFPLTVTSAQKNPTAFYLCASSYNRDTEAFFGQGTRLTVV.